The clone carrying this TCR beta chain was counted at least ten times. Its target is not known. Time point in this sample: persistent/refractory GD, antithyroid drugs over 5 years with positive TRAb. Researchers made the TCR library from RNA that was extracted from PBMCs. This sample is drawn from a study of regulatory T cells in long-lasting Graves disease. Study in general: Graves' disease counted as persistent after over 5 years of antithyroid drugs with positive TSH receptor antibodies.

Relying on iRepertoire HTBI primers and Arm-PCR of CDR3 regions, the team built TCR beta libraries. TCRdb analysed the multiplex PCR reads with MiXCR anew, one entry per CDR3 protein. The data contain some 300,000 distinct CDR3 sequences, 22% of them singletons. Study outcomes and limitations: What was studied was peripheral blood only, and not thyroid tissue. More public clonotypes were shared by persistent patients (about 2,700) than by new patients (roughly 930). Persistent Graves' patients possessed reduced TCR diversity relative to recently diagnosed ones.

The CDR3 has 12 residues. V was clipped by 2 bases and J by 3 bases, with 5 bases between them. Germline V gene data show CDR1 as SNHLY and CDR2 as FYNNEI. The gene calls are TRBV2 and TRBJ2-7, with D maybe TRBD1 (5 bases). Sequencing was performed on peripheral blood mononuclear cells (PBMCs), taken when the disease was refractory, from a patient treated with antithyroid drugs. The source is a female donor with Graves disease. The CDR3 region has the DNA TGTGCCAGCAGTGAAAGGGGCTACGAGCAGTACTTC. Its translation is CASSERGYEQYF. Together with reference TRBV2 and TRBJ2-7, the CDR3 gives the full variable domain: EPEVTQTPSHQVTQMGQEVILRCVPISNHLYFYWYRQILGQKVEFLVSFYNNEISEKSEIFDDQFSVERPDGSNFTLKIRSTKLEDSAMYFCASSERGYEQYFGPGTRLTVT.